This T cell receptor (beta chain) came from a study of cytomegalovirus exposure and HLA in healthy donors (TCRdb year 2017). Looking at the study overall: An earlier analysis of a few hundred of the donors reported about 300 Gb of sequence data and 100 million to 120 million unique TCR beta sequences obtained from roughly 170 million T cells. HLA typing included class I and class II loci at four-digit resolution. An early release covering approximately 600 HLA-typed donors comprised about 300 gigabases of sequencing data and approximately 85 million unique TCR sequences. Among some 410 genotyped donors of the cohort, an average of about 240,000 unique TCR beta nucleotide sequences was sequenced per donor, of which 15% to 20% were non-productive. The study was designed to test whether signatures of past pathogen exposure could be identified by cataloging public T cell receptors. Because of strong linkage in the cohort, five DR-DQ haplotypes were treated as single units for association and clustering. In addition to the first cohort of several hundred subjects, a separate validation cohort of about 120 different subjects was used. Rather than using new phenotypic data, the later analysis identified candidate immune exposures from TCR beta sequences and from how often those sequences occurred across donors. To predict cytomegalovirus infection status, the study combined high-throughput TCR immunosequencing, statistical association of individual TCRs with disease status, and machine learning. The genetic ancestry cluster associated with self-reported Caucasian donors included roughly four fifths of the approximately 400 genotyped donors. An earlier analysis of 587 of the donors applied high-throughput TCR beta sequencing to assess whether each TCR beta V gene segment acted as functional or pseudogenic. The number of donors typed differed by locus, with roughly 629-640 for A, B, C, DRB1 and DQB1, roughly 520 for DQA1, approximately 580 for DPA1, and over 400 for DPB1. Using immunosequencing, the study profiled T cell repertoires from 500 to 800 subjects and related those repertoires to cytomegalovirus serostatus. All discovery cohort repertoires had been generated on a single sequencing platform. A later analysis re-analyzed previously published TCR beta repertoires from several hundred donors and added high-resolution HLA genotyping to study TCR occurrence patterns. A later genetic analysis used genome-wide SNP genotypes for about 60% of the roughly 700 donors, treating that subset as a discovery cohort. Alongside the repertoire data, information on donor age, sex, ethnicity and CMV serostatus was compiled. What the authors observed across the whole study: A later analysis reported that several top co-occurrence clusters appeared linked to parvovirus B19, influenza, CMV and Epstein-Barr virus. Correlated functional status among segregating V segments might reflect linkage disequilibrium, but an unknown experimental factor could not be ruled out. Compared with the roughly 700-donor mean, donors in an Asian-associated ancestry cluster had fewer N-insertions in productive TCRs, according to a later genetic analysis. A group of highly shared sequence variants was considered likely to be a technical artifact of the sequencing pipeline. In an earlier analysis of more than 450 of the donors, most TCR beta V segments were observed in productive rearrangements about 87% or about 30% of the time, broadly matching IMGT annotations. According to the authors, the approach could potentially be generalized to other disease states and immunological phenotypes. About 17 rarely observed V segments, including chromosome 9 orphons, were excluded from the earlier analysis of about 600 of the donors because counts were too low. In a later analysis, HLA-associated TCR beta chains were found to be more clonally expanded and to have lower generation probabilities than equally common non-associated chains. A few of the identified cytomegalovirus-associated TCR beta chains were confirmed in vitro to be specific for cytomegalovirus antigens. Most TCR sequences were seen in very few donors, while some public TCRs were found in many individuals. In a later analysis, TCR association rates were found to vary across HLA loci, with the most associated TCRs seen for DRB1 alleles and the fewest for HLA-C alleles. A further reported finding was that TCR beta sequences accurately predicted the HLA-A and HLA-B alleles for most subjects in the first cohort. Roughly uniform sequencing depth across donors was assumed in presence/absence analyses, although this assumption may not hold. Some IMGT-functional V segments, including TRBV6-2 and TRBV6-3, could not be told apart with the 87-base-pair reads, so those segments were excluded. Because some donors lacked HLA typing at each locus, the association tests relied only on the typed subset. This cohort had only TCR beta chains sequenced, and the lack of alpha or paired-chain data limited which features could be detected. When HLA alleles, especially DR and DQ, strongly co-occurred, attributing TCR associations to individual alleles was difficult. A later analysis found that most CMV-associated TCR beta chains appeared HLA-restricted, with HLA associations seemingly driven largely by CMV exposure. An association between a missense DCLRE1C variant and V-gene and J-gene trimming of TCR beta chains was found in a later genetic analysis and replicated in an independent cohort. For the cohort, immune exposure information was limited to CMV serostatus. In both the original and validation cohorts, the classifier was reported to diagnose cytomegalovirus status with high specificity and sensitivity. In the study, around 150 TCR beta chains were listed as associated with cytomegalovirus. In a later analysis, about 17,000 TCR beta sequences were associated with specific HLA alleles at a false discovery rate of 0.05.

The CDR1 and CDR2 encoded by the germline V gene are SGHRS and YFSETQ. V sheds 4 bases and J sheds 0 bases, leaving 8 bases between their ends. Reading from cysteine to phenylalanine, the CDR3 counts 13 amino acids. The sequence is cut down to CDR3 DNA, 39 bases in frame from base 1. Library method: the immunoSEQ multiplex PCR assay. A mixture of 60 forward primers for TCR Vbeta segments and 13 reverse primers for TCR Jbeta segments was used in the multiplex PCR. A multiplex PCR assay on genomic DNA amplified the CDR3 region of rearranged TCR beta genes. On the Illumina HiSeq System, the amplified TCR beta libraries were sequenced as 87-base-pair reads. Concerning the study's data processing: In a later analysis, roughly 80 million unique TCR beta chains were counted across the 650 to 750 repertoires, and roughly 10 million of these chains were shared by at least two donors. To remove PCR and sequencing errors, raw reads were error-corrected and collapsed into unique sequences using a nearest-neighbor algorithm that merged closely related sequences. V, D and J gene segments were assigned by aligning CDR3 sequences to IMGT reference sequences. For a sequence to be retained, at least a six-nucleotide match to both a V gene segment and a J gene segment was required. Rearrangements were called productive when the CDR3 lacked stop codons and stayed in frame with V and J; all others were non-productive. Following IMGT convention, CDR3 was defined as the stretch from the second conserved V-encoded cysteine up to the conserved J-encoded phenylalanine. In an earlier analysis of around 600 of the donors, sequences lacking an unambiguous match to a single V gene segment were excluded. An earlier analysis of about 590 of the donors classified V segments as functional when productive rearrangements were above 56.7% and as segregating when the standard deviation between donors was above 5%. A statistical classification framework was built for diagnosing cytomegalovirus status from the catalog of TCR beta chain sequences. V and J gene assignment, in a later analysis, came from comparing TCR nucleotide sequences with IMGT/GENE-DB human TR gene sequences. In a later analysis, CDR3 sequences and most-parsimonious VDJ recombination scenarios were assigned using the TCRdist pipeline. In a later analysis, each TCR beta chain was defined by its CDR3 amino acid sequence together with its V-gene family, and reads without a unique V-gene family were excluded. As a way to deal with suspected cross-contamination and a sequencing artifact, a later analysis dropped 500 to 700 nucleotide sequences that were highly shared and had low generation probability. In a later analysis, a clonal expansion index for each public chain was calculated from normalized within-repertoire ranks of inferred template counts. In a later analysis, generation probabilities were computed with a VDJ recombination model fitted to out-of-frame rearrangements, and the resulting probabilities were checked against IGoR. In a later analysis, hypergeometric tests were used to score TCR-TCR, TCR-HLA and TCR-CMV co-occurrence, with a repertoire-size bias correction applied to TCR pairs. In a later analysis, false discovery rates were estimated by permuting HLA or CMV assignments 20 times. A later analysis grouped co-occurring TCRs with DBSCAN, adding TCRdist sequence similarity when clustering within HLA-allele-positive subsets. For co-occurrence clustering, repertoires with fewer than 30,000 or more than 120,000 public chains were excluded, along with roughly 5 repertoires with anomalous nucleotide sharing. Imported from immuneACCESS, the table was reduced by TCRdb to in-frame sequences with V and J called. These copies leave out some clones; in studies compared against another copy, an unresolved V gene accounts for under half, and the cause of the remainder is not known. Clonal size and the V and J genes are those of that table, whereas D and trimming came from the DNA. This sample holds about 150,000 clones; more than 80% were observed only once. Approximately 2.4% of the sample is held by the ten biggest clonotypes.

The cohort comprised some 680 healthy bone marrow donors. At the time of sampling, all cohort members were nominally healthy, though unrecorded immune exposures were likely present. The donor was CMV seronegative and belonged to the group of more than 300 seronegative cohort members. Each donor provided a peripheral blood sample, and peripheral blood mononuclear cells were used for TCR beta sequencing. The Qiagen DNeasy Blood Extraction Kit was used to extract genomic DNA from the blood cell samples. To note about this clone: Its antigen is still unknown. Qualities for individual bases were not recorded, and no much larger clone is one base off.

The clonotype originates from a male donor in good health and CMV-seronegative. The chain uses TRBV5-1 and TRBJ2-7, with no confident D gene call. The specimen sequenced was PBMCs. The CDR3 is CASSPRFSYEQYF. Read as DNA, the sequence is TGCGCCAGCAGCCCCAGGTTCTCCTACGAGCAGTACTTC.